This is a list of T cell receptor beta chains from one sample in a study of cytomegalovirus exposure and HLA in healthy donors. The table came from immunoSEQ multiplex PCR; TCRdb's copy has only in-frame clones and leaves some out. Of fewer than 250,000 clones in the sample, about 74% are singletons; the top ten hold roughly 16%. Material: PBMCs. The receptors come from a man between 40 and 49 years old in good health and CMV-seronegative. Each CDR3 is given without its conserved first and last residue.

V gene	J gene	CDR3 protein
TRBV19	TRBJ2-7	ASSPLAGYEQY
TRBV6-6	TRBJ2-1	ASSYTSGVDEQF
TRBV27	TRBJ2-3	ASSPRVTDTQY
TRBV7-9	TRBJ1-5	SSSNQGVSPHQPQH
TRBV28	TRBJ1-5	ASSSYRDRTPPSLQPQH
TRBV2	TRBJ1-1	ASGQGYTEAF
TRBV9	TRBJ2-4	ASSVAHKPGTNEYIQY
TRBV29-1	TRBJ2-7	SVAYRGEQY
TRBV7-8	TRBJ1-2	ASSPRTGGSYGYT
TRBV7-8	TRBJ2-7	ASSLARPSGGYEQY
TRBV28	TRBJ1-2	ASSLSTGDNGYT
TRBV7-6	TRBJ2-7	ASSLARNSGAYEQY
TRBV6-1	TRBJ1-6	ASSEGAGGLH
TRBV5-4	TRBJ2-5	ASSLGYQKETQY
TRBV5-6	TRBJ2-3	ASSLNRGPDTQY
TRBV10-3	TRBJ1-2	AISELRTGDTGYT
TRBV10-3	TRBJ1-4	ATSGKRTEKLF
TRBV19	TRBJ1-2	ASSMGRYGGYT
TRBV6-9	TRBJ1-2	ASSFETGAINYGYT
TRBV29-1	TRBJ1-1	SVRNLYTQGADTEAF
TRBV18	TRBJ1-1	ASSPPFDSKNTEAF
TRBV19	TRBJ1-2	ASSMKQGYGYT
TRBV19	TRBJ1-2	ASSRGRASDGYT
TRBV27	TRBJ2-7	ASSLNTVTYEQY
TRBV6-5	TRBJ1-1	ASSPGAGSEAF
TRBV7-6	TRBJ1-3	ASSVGLPGSGNTIY
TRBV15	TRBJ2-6	ATSRERGISGANVLT
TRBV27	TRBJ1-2	ASRRAGWDYGYT
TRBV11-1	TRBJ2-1	ASSFGQGYEQF
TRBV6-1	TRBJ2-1	ASRTSGGHEQF
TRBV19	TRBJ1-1	ASKEGRNTEAF
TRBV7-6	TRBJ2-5	ASSSLAAYQETQY
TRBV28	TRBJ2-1	ASSLGGNEQF
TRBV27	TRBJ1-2	ASSRGGWGYT
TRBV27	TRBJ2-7	ASSWTVSYEQY
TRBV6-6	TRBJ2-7	ASSYRSLGGGGEQY
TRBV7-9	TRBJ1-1	ASRPGGGRTEAF
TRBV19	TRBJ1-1	ASTIGATGNTEAF
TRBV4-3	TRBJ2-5	ASSPKRGGRETQY
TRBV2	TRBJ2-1	ASIMGQGIYNEQF
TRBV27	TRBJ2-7	ASSNPTGYGEQY
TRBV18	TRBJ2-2	ASLPQGTGDTGELF
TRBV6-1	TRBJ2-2	ASIQGQGFGELF
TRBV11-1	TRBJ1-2	ASSLTIIEGATVDGYT
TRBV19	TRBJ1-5	ASSPGGNQPQH
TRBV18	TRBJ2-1	ASSPTTSGRVNEQF
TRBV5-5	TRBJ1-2	ASSLEQGLLDPYGYT
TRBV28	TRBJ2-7	ASSPGQGASGQY
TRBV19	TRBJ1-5	ASSVIGTPYSNQPQH
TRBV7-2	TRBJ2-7	ASSFPQGARYEQY
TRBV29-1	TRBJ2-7	SVVEDRARYEQY